The clone carrying this T cell receptor (beta chain) has a handful of counts. TCRdb analysed the 5' RACE reads with MiXCR anew, one entry per CDR3 protein. The repertoire holds 300,000 to 400,000 distinct CDR3 sequences, with 25% to 30% as singletons. The CDR3 contains 15 residues. V lost 0 bases and J 3 bases, leaving 10 bases between the germline ends. Germline V CDR1 and CDR2: SGHRS, YFSETQ. The source of the sample is a study of T-cell memory formation after mild COVID-19. The clonotype comes from an adult woman who had mild COVID-19 (a few samples of this study predate the infection). Cell type and time point are not known. Sequencing was carried out using PBMCs or a T cell subset sorted from them (not recorded which). This rearrangement joins TRBV5-1 to TRBJ2-1; the D is unclear. The CDR3 DNA sequence: TGCGCCAGCAGCTTGGCCAGTACCCTCTACAATGAGCAGTTCTTC. It encodes CASSLASTLYNEQFF.